This T cell receptor (beta chain) comes out of a study of shared clonotypes between healthy human individuals. The overall study: Used for every donor were three CD4 naive, three CD4 memory, two CD8 naive and one CD8 memory plate. Study-wide results and caveats: All-four-donor shared clonotypes had higher generation probabilities than non-shared clonotypes did.

Notes on this clone: What it binds is unknown.

Profiling relied on immunoSEQ multiplex PCR, and the TCRdb table lists in-frame clones only, not all of them. The sample has hundreds of thousands of clones, over 65% seen once. The sample taken for sequencing was memory CD4+ T cells sorted from blood. Subset indicated: CD45RA-negative fraction. This TCR derives from a man under 40 in good health.

The CDR3 region is CATIDQGATEAFF. The CDR3 nucleotides read TGTGCCACCATCGACCAGGGTGCGACTGAAGCTTTCTTT. V and J are TRBV10-3 and TRBJ1-1, with a possible D match to TRBD1 (5 bases). V was trimmed by 10 bases and J by 5 bases, leaving 17 bases between them. The CDR3 is 13 residues long. Germline CDR1 reads ENHRY; CDR2 reads SYGVKD.